These 11 T cell receptor beta chains originate from one sample sequenced in a study of T cells after yellow fever vaccination. TCRdb reprocessed the 5' RACE reads via MiXCR and lists one record per CDR3 protein. This table has around 600,000 distinct CDR3 sequences, approximately 13% appearing once. This specimen was PBMCs, taken on the day of the yellow fever booster vaccination. These TCRs come from a man aged 25 to 40 who received the YFV17D yellow fever vaccine.

This clonotype showed up just a few times. The rearrangement joins TRBV20-1 to TRBJ2-2, with D unresolved. The CDR3 consists of 14 residues. From germline, CDR1 is DFQATT and CDR2 SNEGSKA (reference sequence). V lost 1 base, J lost 4 bases, and 10 bases lay in between. This CDR3 is CSARVGPSTGELFF. DNA of the CDR3: TGCAGTGCTAGAGTAGGCCCCAGCACCGGGGAGCTGTTTTTT.

In this sample, this clonotype turned up a few times. The chain links TRBV20-1 to TRBJ2-7; tentatively, D is TRBD2 (6 bases). The V gene lost 2 bases and the J gene lost 2 bases, with 16 bases spanning the gap. The CDR3 contains 15 residues. The germline CDR1 and CDR2 sequences are DFQATT and SNEGSKA (reference sequence). The CDR3 DNA sequence: TGCAGTGCTAGAACCCAGGGCGCGGGGCCCTACGAGCAGTACTTC. It encodes CSARTQGAGPYEQYF.

The rearrangement links TRBV18 to TRBJ1-1; D uncertain. Germline V CDR1 and CDR2: KGHSH, LQKENI. CDR3 size: 13 residues. V lost 6 bases and J lost 5, with 13 bases in between. The CDR3 DNA reads TGTGCCAGCTCGGGAACGGGCTGGACTGAAGCTTTCTTT. It is translated as CASSGTGWTEAFF. Together with reference TRBV18 and TRBJ1-1, the CDR3 gives the full variable domain: NAGVMQNPRHLVRRRGQEARLRCSPMKGHSHVYWYRQLPEEGLKFMVYLQKENIIDESGMPKERFSAEFPKEGPSILRIQQVVRGDSAAYFCASSGTGWTEAFFGQGTRLTVV.

The V and J genes are TRBV7-6 and TRBJ2-1; D perhaps matches TRBD1 (6 bases). Germline V gives CDR1 SGHVS, CDR2 FNYEAQ. CDR3 length: 16 residues. Trimming removed 2 bases at V and 10 bases at J, with 21 bases between. DNA of the CDR3: TGTGCCAGCAGCTTAACGTCCAGCATTGGAACAGGGGAGCAGTTCTTC. Protein sequence: CASSLTSSIGTGEQFF.

Only a few counts were recorded for this clonotype. The chain has TRBV3-1 and TRBJ2-1, with 10 positions matching TRBD2. Trimming took 4 bases from V and 4 from J; bases not matched to a gene: 16. The CDR3 is 19 residues long. Germline V gives CDR1 LGHDT, CDR2 YNNKEL (reference sequence). The CDR3 nucleotides read TGTGCCAGCAGCCCTACACCAAGCCCGACTAGCGGGCCGTACAATGAGCAGTTCTTC. This codes for CASSPTPSPTSGPYNEQFF.

The V gene is TRBV14, the J gene TRBJ2-1; the D gene is possibly TRBD1 (5 bases). The CDR3 is 12 residues long. The V end was cut by 4 bases, the J end by 9 bases, with 10 bases between. CDR1 is SGHDN and CDR2 is FVKESK in the germline V gene. The CDR3 DNA is TGTGCCAGCAGCCCGATTAGGGGTGAGCAGTTCTTC. Protein product: CASSPIRGEQFF.

The chain couples TRBV3-1 to TRBJ1-4; D call uncertain. CDR3 size: 14 residues. The V gene's germline CDR1 is LGHDT and CDR2 YNNKEL (reference sequence). The ends were cut back, 6 bases at V and 0 bases at J, with 8 bases in the middle. In DNA form, the CDR3 reads TGTGCCAGCAGGGACTATGCAACTAATGAAAAACTGTTTTTT. Translation: CASRDYATNEKLFF.

Written as DNA, the CDR3 is TGTGCCAGCAGTTTAGGGGCGGCTGAGCAGTTCTTC. Amino acid sequence: CASSLGAAEQFF. The rearrangement joins TRBV12-3 or TRBV12-4 to TRBJ2-1; D is ambiguous. V was pared by 1 base and J by 9 bases, with 7 bases between. The CDR3 sequence is 12 residues long.

The chain carries TRBV29-1 and TRBJ1-2; no definite D call. Germline values: CDR1 SQVTM, CDR2 ANQGSEA. The V end was cut by 3 bases, the J end by 7 bases, with 9 bases between. The CDR3 has 11 residues. In DNA, the CDR3 is TGCAGCGTTGATCGGGCGGCTGGCTACACCTTC. Amino acids: CSVDRAAGYTF.

The CDR3 region is CASKRTGDTGELFF. In DNA, the CDR3 is TGCGCCAGCAAGAGGACAGGGGACACCGGGGAGCTGTTTTTT. The chain couples TRBV5-1 to TRBJ2-2; 9 nucleotides align to TRBD1. Trimming cost V 6 bases and J 3 bases; bases outside gene matches: 3. Germline assignment: CDR1 SGHRS and CDR2 YFSETQ. The CDR3 extends over 14 amino acids.

This clonotype was seen only a few times. The chain uses TRBV19 and TRBJ1-5; D unclear. In germline, CDR1 is LNHDA, CDR2 SQIVND (reference sequence). The CDR3 has 15 amino acids. V was clipped by 7 bases and J by 4 bases, with 17 bases between them. CDR3 nucleotides: TGTGCCAGTAACACGGACGGAGGGCTTAATCAGCCCCAGCATTTT. Translation gives CASNTDGGLNQPQHF.